The source of this T cell receptor beta chain is a study of blood T cells in healthy people across ages. Points from the study as a whole: Age showed a roughly linear inverse relationship with TCR beta diversity per million T cells.

Remarks on this clonotype: Its antigen is still unknown.

Primed by a sample-barcoded 5' primer and a J-beta primer mix, a second PCR proceeded for about 7 to 11 cycles. MiXCR, applied by TCRdb to the 5' RACE reads, yields one record per CDR3 protein. The sample lists 1.5 million or so distinct CDR3 sequences; less than 45% were seen once. This clonotype was sampled from a woman aged 18-29 years in good health. The material sequenced was blood.

CDR3 sequence: CSAPGLAGVEQYF. As DNA, the CDR3 is TGCAGTGCTCCGGGACTAGCGGGAGTTGAGCAGTACTTC. The chain is built from TRBV20-1 and TRBJ2-5, with 14 positions matching TRBD2. V lost 5 bases, J lost 11 bases, and 7 bases stayed unmatched. The CDR3 is made up of 13 amino acids. Per the germline V gene, CDR1 is DFQATT and CDR2 is SNEGSKA (reference sequence).